Included here is one T cell receptor (beta chain) sequence, with context. Its cognate antigen is unknown. This sample was taken from a study of shared clonotypes between healthy human individuals. As for the study in general: Per donor, CD8 memory used one plate, CD8 naive used two, CD4 memory used three and CD4 naive used three.

Study-level results: Larger estimated richness was generally seen in naive subsets than in memory subsets. A reduction in generation probabilities was seen for non-shared clonotypes relative to those shared by all four donors.

In germline, CDR1 is ENHRY, CDR2 SYGVKD. The V end lost 0 bases, the J end lost 1 base, and 9 bases lay between the germline ends. CDR3 size: 15 residues. Profiling relied on immunoSEQ multiplex PCR, and the TCRdb table lists in-frame clones only, not all of them. The table lists roughly 850,000 clones, 90% to 98% of them singletons. CD45RO-negative, CCR7-selected cells formed the naive CD8 fraction, which excluded terminally differentiated effector memory CD45RA+ cells. Within Nashville, Tennessee resided all donors, each a Caucasian adult. V and J are TRBV10-3 and TRBJ1-1; D gene unclear. The source material was naive CD8+ T cells sorted from blood. The TCR was taken from a man younger than 40 in good health. This chain's CDR3 is CAISESERSNTEAFF. CDR3 in DNA: TGTGCCATCAGTGAGTCAGAACGGTCGAACACTGAAGCTTTCTTT.